The TCR beta chain under discussion was sequenced for a study of blood T cell repertoires in COVID-19. Deletions cut 2 bases from V and 6 bases from J, with 10 bases between. The CDR3 runs 13 residues. CDR1 is SEHNR and CDR2 is FQNEAQ in the germline V gene (reference sequence). Participants were aged about 18 to 100 years from about two dozen US areas. Participants reported their clinical history, and cohort assignment relied on those reports. Two negative PCRs, clearance, or symptom resolution characterized the recovered Cohort 3 donors. Study processing details: Amplified reference gene primers provided the basis for estimating nucleated cell counts. Method: immunoSEQ multiplex PCR; TCRdb's copy keeps in-frame clones and lacks some. V and J calls and clone size are given by that table; D and trimming were obtained from the DNA. The sample carries fewer than 250,000 clones, roughly 83% recorded once.

The TCR sequence derives from a woman aged 50 to 60 who had recovered from COVID-19. The rearrangement uses TRBV7-9 and TRBJ1-1; D perhaps matches TRBD1 (5 bases). Material: PBMCs or T cells enriched from blood (not recorded which). CDR3 in DNA: TGTGCCAGCAGCTTATGGCAGGGATCTGAAGCTTTCTTT. It yields the protein CASSLWQGSEAFF.